This T cell receptor beta chain was observed in a study of cytomegalovirus exposure and HLA in healthy donors (dated by TCRdb to about 2017). Background on the whole study: An earlier analysis of approximately 590 of the donors reported 250 to 350 Gb of sequence data and some 100 million unique TCR beta sequences from roughly 200 million T cells. An early release covering roughly 640 HLA-typed donors comprised 250 to 350 gigabases of sequencing data and 85 million to 100 million unique TCR sequences. Among the approximately 400 genotyped donors, about 83% belonged to the genetic ancestry cluster associated with self-reported Caucasian donors. The study aimed to test whether signatures of past pathogen exposure could be identified by cataloging public T cell receptors. Using immunosequencing, the study profiled T cell repertoires from fewer than 700 subjects and related those repertoires to cytomegalovirus serostatus. A separate validation cohort of over a hundred different subjects was used in addition to the 666-subject first cohort. To predict cytomegalovirus infection status, the study brought together high-throughput TCR immunosequencing, statistical association of individual TCRs with disease status, and machine learning. In a later analysis, previously published TCR beta repertoires from 550 to 750 donors were re-analyzed and high-resolution HLA genotyping was added so that TCR occurrence patterns could be studied. Rather than drawing on any new phenotypic data, the later analysis identified candidate immune exposures from TCR beta sequences and the way those sequences occurred across donors. In an earlier analysis of 550 to 700 of the donors, high-throughput TCR beta sequencing was used to judge whether each TCR beta V gene segment behaved as functional or pseudogenic. Donor age, sex, ethnicity and CMV serostatus were compiled alongside the repertoire data. A later genetic analysis took genome-wide SNP genotypes for about 65% of the 666 donors and used that subset as a discovery cohort. All discovery cohort repertoires had been generated using a single sequencing platform. Both class I and class II loci were covered by HLA typing, at four-digit resolution. The number of typed donors differed by locus: about 629-630 for A, B, C, DRB1 and DQB1; 500 to 550 for DQA1; around 610 for DPA1; and roughly 470 for DPB1. About 5 DR-DQ haplotypes were handled as single units for association and clustering, since linkage in the cohort was strong. On average, 235,054 unique TCR beta nucleotide sequences were sequenced per donor among a few hundred genotyped donors of the cohort, with 15% to 20% of those sequences being non-productive. Broader findings and caveats from the paper: Strong co-occurrence of HLA alleles, especially DR and DQ, made assigning TCR associations to individual alleles difficult. For the cohort, immune exposure information was limited to CMV serostatus. A later genetic analysis associated a missense DCLRE1C variant with V-gene and J-gene trimming of TCR beta chains, and an independent cohort replicated the association. The presence/absence analyses assumed that sequencing depth was roughly uniform across donors, and that assumption may not be true. Over 15 rarely observed V segments, including chromosome 9 orphons, were excluded from the earlier analysis of a few hundred of the donors because counts were too low. A total of some 180 TCR beta chains were listed by the study as associated with cytomegalovirus. A further reported finding was that TCR beta sequences accurately predicted the HLA-A and HLA-B alleles for most subjects in the first cohort. In an earlier analysis of fewer than 750 of the donors, most TCR beta V segments were observed in productive rearrangements about 90% or about 30% of the time, broadly matching IMGT annotations. A later analysis found that HLA-associated TCR beta chains were more clonally expanded and had lower generation probabilities than equally common non-associated chains. The cohort was sequenced for TCR beta chains only, and without alpha or paired-chain data the features that could be detected were limited. Compared with the 666-donor mean, donors in an Asian-associated ancestry cluster had fewer N-insertions in productive TCRs, according to a later genetic analysis. In a later analysis, about 17,000 TCR beta sequences were associated with specific HLA alleles at a false discovery rate of 0.05. Most TCR sequences were seen in very few donors, while some public TCRs were found in many individuals. A cluster of highly shared sequence variants was judged likely to be a technical artifact of the sequencing pipeline. The authors suggested that the approach could potentially be generalized to other disease states and immunological phenotypes. A later analysis reported that several top co-occurrence clusters appeared linked to parvovirus B19, influenza, CMV and Epstein-Barr virus. According to a later analysis, most CMV-associated TCR beta chains appeared to be HLA-restricted, and the HLA associations seemed to be driven largely by CMV exposure. In a later analysis, TCR association rates were found to vary across HLA loci, with the most associated TCRs seen for DRB1 alleles and the fewest for HLA-C alleles. In vitro tests confirmed that a few of the cytomegalovirus-associated TCR beta chains recognize cytomegalovirus antigens. Linkage disequilibrium might explain the correlated functional status among segregating V segments, but an unknown experimental factor could not be excluded. Because HLA typing was unavailable for some donors at each locus, only the typed subset was used in association tests. The classifier was reported to diagnose cytomegalovirus status with high specificity and sensitivity in both the original and validation cohorts.

The cohort consisted of 600 to 700 healthy bone marrow donors. At the time of sampling, every cohort member was nominally healthy, though immune exposures that went unrecorded were likely present. The donor was CMV seronegative and was included in the group of 352 seronegative cohort members. Each donor provided a peripheral blood sample, and peripheral blood mononuclear cells were used for TCR beta sequencing. The Qiagen DNeasy Blood Extraction Kit was used to extract genomic DNA from the blood cell samples. Points on this clone: What this receptor recognizes is not known. No base qualities exist here, and no much larger clone lies one base off it.

The method was the immunoSEQ multiplex PCR assay. For the multiplex PCR, a mixture combining 60 forward primers for TCR Vbeta segments and 13 reverse primers for TCR Jbeta segments was used. The CDR3 region of rearranged TCR beta genes was amplified from genomic DNA with a multiplex PCR assay. On the Illumina HiSeq System, the amplified TCR beta libraries were sequenced as 87-base-pair reads. The study's own analysis went as follows. In a later analysis, around 80 million unique TCR beta chains were counted across the roughly 700 repertoires, and approximately 9.9 million of these chains were shared by at least two donors. A nearest-neighbor algorithm error-corrected the raw reads and collapsed the reads into unique sequences, merging closely related sequences to remove PCR and sequencing errors. Alignment of CDR3 sequences to IMGT reference sequences was used to assign V, D and J gene segments. For a sequence to be retained, a match of at least six nucleotides to both a V gene segment and a J gene segment was required. A rearrangement was called productive if the CDR3 had no stop codons and remained in frame with V and J, and every other rearrangement was called non-productive. CDR3 was defined by IMGT convention, running from the second conserved V-encoded cysteine to the conserved J-encoded phenylalanine. The earlier analysis of roughly 590 of the donors excluded sequences that lacked an unambiguous match to a single V gene segment. An earlier analysis of under 750 of the donors called V segments functional above 56.7% productive rearrangements and segregating when the between-donor standard deviation exceeded 5%. A statistical classification framework was developed to diagnose cytomegalovirus status using the catalog of TCR beta chain sequences. V and J gene assignment, in a later analysis, came from comparing TCR nucleotide sequences with IMGT/GENE-DB human TR gene sequences. The TCRdist pipeline was used in a later analysis to assign CDR3 sequences and most-parsimonious VDJ recombination scenarios. A later analysis defined each TCR beta chain by its CDR3 amino acid sequence plus V-gene family, and excluded reads lacking a unique V-gene family. In a later analysis, 550 to 650 highly shared, low-generation-probability nucleotide sequences were removed to address suspected cross-contamination and a sequencing artifact. In a later analysis, a clonal expansion index was calculated for each public chain from normalized within-repertoire ranks of inferred template counts. In a later analysis, generation probabilities were computed using a VDJ recombination model fitted to out-of-frame rearrangements, and the results were checked against IGoR. In a later analysis, TCR-TCR, TCR-HLA and TCR-CMV co-occurrence was scored with hypergeometric tests, and a repertoire-size bias correction was applied to TCR pairs. False discovery rates were estimated in a later analysis by permuting HLA or CMV assignments 20 times. In a later analysis, co-occurring TCRs were grouped using DBSCAN, with TCRdist sequence similarity added in when clustering inside HLA-allele-positive subsets. Co-occurrence clustering excluded repertoires with fewer than 30,000 or more than 120,000 public chains, plus five with anomalous nucleotide sharing. In its TCRdb copy, this immuneACCESS table keeps in-frame sequences only and misses some clones. Where compared with another copy, unresolved V genes explain less than half of these, and the others have no known cause. V, J and clone size reflect that table, while D and trimming were determined from the DNA. A total of roughly 130,000 clones appear in this sample, approximately 83% of them only once. The ten largest account for over 0.95% of the sample.

This receptor was obtained from a girl aged 2 to 9 in good health and CMV-seronegative. Sequencing used PBMCs.

In nucleotides, the sequence is TGTGCTACGGAGGACAGAGAAGAGACCCAGTACTTC. It is translated as CATEDREETQYF. In this chain, TRBV7-9 is recombined with TRBJ2-5, with TRBD1 perhaps the D gene, on 6 matching bases. CDR1 and CDR2 are read off the germline V gene (reference sequence) as SEHNR and FQNEAQ. The CDR3 runs 12 amino acids, cysteine and phenylalanine included. The kept DNA is CDR3 alone, 36 bases in frame from the first base.